Listed below are T cell receptor beta chains from one sample, sequenced in a study of CD8+ T cells in alopecia areata. This table comes from immunoSEQ multiplex PCR, and its TCRdb copy is limited to in-frame clones, with some not included. The top ten hold approximately 2.9% of the sample, which has more than 200,000 clones, less than 45% seen once. The source was CD4+ T cells sorted from blood, collected at roughly week 38, from a patient treated with tofacitinib. These receptors all come from a human donor with alopecia areata. The conserved cysteine and the conserved F or W are not part of the CDR3 here.

V,CDR3
TRBV30,AWSDPLTRDRAYEQY
TRBV5-1,ASAKRWGDSGANVLT
TRBV4-1,ASSQAGTRGTYNEQF
TRBV14,ASSQRDRSGNTIY
TRBV29-1,SASWGRETQY
TRBV7-9,ASSWDNEKLF
TRBV7-9,ASSKRTLYEQY
TRBV7-3,ASSLVSTGELF
TRBV20-1,SAGGRNEQF
TRBV5-1,ASSFLEGNTGELF
TRBV30,AWRRAGNQPQH
TRBV7-2,ASSPPWGGYEQY
TRBV29-1,SGVWDSSYEQY
TRBV23-1,ASSLGLVDSNEQF
TRBV4-2,ASSQGRAGGRVEQY
TRBV7-2,ASSAGQGPDTQY
TRBV30,AWSRDFYLHNEQF
TRBV5-4,ASSGGAPDTQY
TRBV27,ASSLGLRQPQH
TRBV18,ASSHGQFYEQY
TRBV30,AWVPVADEQF
TRBV7-8,ASSFTPISGRGETQY
TRBV27,ASWTGVTGELF
TRBV15,ATTPTSLYNEQF
TRBV13,ASSLRVAGQETQY
TRBV7-3,ASSVGHTNIQY
TRBV5-1,ASSLRNNEQF
TRBV6-5,ASRRPGIIGELF
TRBV4-1,ASSQDDRAGDTQY
TRBV7-2,ASSFTGGGPYEQY
TRBV5-1,ASSLGLTDPTDTQY